Sequencing of this T cell receptor (beta chain) was carried out in a study of blood T cell repertoires in COVID-19. The wider study: Material from acute and convalescent COVID-19 was sourced from the United States, Italy and Spain.

Per the study methods: Using reference gene primer amplification, nucleated cell counts were estimated. Profiling relied on immunoSEQ multiplex PCR, and the TCRdb table lists in-frame clones only, not all of them. V, J and clone size were drawn from that table, and D and trimming were deduced from the DNA. This sample has about 64,000 clones, with about 90% found just once. This CDR3 comprises 13 residues. The V segment lost 6 bases and the J segment 5 bases; nucleotides outside the gene matches: 6. Germline V gene data show CDR1 as MNHEY and CDR2 as SVGEGT. The TCR originated in a woman aged 55-70 years with COVID-19, enrolled during active disease. Material for sequencing was peripheral blood. This rearrangement joins TRBV6-2 or TRBV6-3 to TRBJ1-2; 7 bases are shared with TRBD1. In nucleotides, the CDR3 is TGTGCCAGCAGCACGGGACAGAGATATGGCTACACCTTC. Translated, it gives CASSTGQRYGYTF.